One and the same sample provided the 11 T cell receptor beta chains below, sequenced in a study of neoadjuvant nivolumab and ipilimumab in lung cancer (dated by TCRdb to 2019 to 2021). This sample's time point label indicates: at surgical resection after neoadjuvant nivolumab +/- ipilimumab. The library came from the immunoSEQ multiplex PCR assay. This is the immuneACCESS table as TCRdb keeps it, with only in-frame sequences that have V and J called. A part of the clones is gone; compared with another copy, unresolved V genes explain less than half, and the rest is unexplained. Counted in this sample were fewer than 15,000 clones; approximately 95% of them appeared once. The ten largest account for about 2.5% of the sample. The sequencing here drew on peripheral blood, taken after neoadjuvant nivolumab, alone or with ipilimumab, at or shortly before surgery. The receptors originated from an adult with non-small cell lung cancer.

In DNA, the CDR3 is TGTGCCATCAGTGAGCCGGGACGCGCCCAAGAGACCCAGTACTTC. It translates to CAISEPGRAQETQYF. The chain carries TRBV10-3 and TRBJ2-5; either TRBD1 or TRBD2 may fit D (5 bases each). Trimming cost V 2 bases and J 1 base, with 11 bases left between them. From germline, CDR1 is ENHRY and CDR2 SYGVKD. This CDR3 comprises 15 residues.

The chain links TRBV7-2 to TRBJ2-7; tentative D call: TRBD1 (6 bases). There are 14 residues in the CDR3. Per the germline V gene, CDR1 is SGHTA and CDR2 is FQGNSA. V gave up 4 bases and J gave up 2 bases, with 12 bases separating them. CDR3 loop: CASSSVGDTYEQYF. In DNA, the CDR3 is TGTGCCAGCAGCTCGGTAGGGGACACCTACGAGCAGTACTTC.

J is TRBJ1-2 and V is TRBV6-5, with 12 nucleotides matching TRBD1. The germline CDR1 and CDR2 sequences are MNHEY and SVGAGI. Trimming cost V 5 bases and J 4 bases; bases outside gene matches: 5. This CDR3 contains 15 residues. CDR3 in DNA: TGTGCCAGCAGTAAGGGACAGGGGGCGCTCTATGGCTACACCTTC. Protein product: CASSKGQGALYGYTF.

In nucleotides, the CDR3 is TGTGCCAGCAGCGGGGGACTAGCAGAAAGCACAGATACGCAGTATTTT. This sequence encodes CASSGGLAESTDTQYF. The chain couples TRBV11-3 to TRBJ2-3; 9 bases map to TRBD2. Losses at the gene ends were 5 bases for V and 0 bases for J; bases not matched to a gene: 6. The CDR3 sequence is 16 residues long. Germline V CDR1 and CDR2: SGHNT, YENEEA. The complete variable domain, with remaining parts taken from reference TRBV11-3 and TRBJ2-3, reads EAGVVQSPRYKIIEKKQPVAFWCNPISGHNTLYWYLQNLGQGPELLIRYENEEAVDDSQLPKDRFSAERLKGVDSTLKIQPAELGDSAVYLCASSGGLAESTDTQYFGPGTRLTVL.

V usage is TRBV28 and J usage is TRBJ2-4, with D possibly matching TRBD2 (7 bases). The germline V gene encodes CDR1 MDHEN and CDR2 SYDVKM. The CDR3 contains 15 residues. Trimming cost V 4 bases and J 1 base, with 11 bases left between them. The CDR3 DNA reads TGTGCCAGCAGTTACAGGGAGGGGGCCAAAAACATTCAGTACTTC. Protein sequence: CASSYREGAKNIQYF.

The gene calls are TRBV7-2 and TRBJ2-7; TRBD2 matches 7 bases. Germline V gene sequence: CDR1 SGHTA, CDR2 FQGNSA. J lost 2 bases, V lost 8 bases, and 6 bases had no gene match. This CDR3 comprises 13 residues. As DNA, the CDR3 is TGTGCCAGCCGGGGAGGGGACCCCTACGAGCAGTACTTC. Its protein product is CASRGGDPYEQYF.

The chain links TRBV27 to TRBJ2-3; D ambiguous. This CDR3 spans 14 amino acids. Germline V gene sequence: CDR1 MNHEY, CDR2 SMNVEV (reference sequence). V lost 3 bases, J lost 0 bases, and 7 bases lay in between. This chain's CDR3 is CASSFRTSTDTQYF. The CDR3 DNA reads as TGTGCCAGCAGTTTCCGAACTAGCACAGATACGCAGTATTTT.

The rearrangement joins TRBV30 to TRBJ2-7, with a possible D match to TRBD2 (5 bases). CDR1 GTSNPN and CDR2 SVGIG come from the germline V gene (reference sequence). Deletions cut 3 bases from V and 4 bases from J, with 16 bases between. The CDR3 has 14 amino acids. The CDR3 reads CAWSLGGLVYEQYF. CDR3 nucleotides: TGTGCCTGGAGCCTGGGCGGACTTGTTTACGAGCAGTACTTC.

The chain has TRBV7-8 and TRBJ2-7, with D uncertain. CDR1 is SGHVS and CDR2 is FQNEAQ in the germline V gene. Trimming pared 4 bases from V and 3 bases from J, leaving 7 bases between. This CDR3 spans 12 amino acids. The CDR3 protein is CASSSNSYEQYF. The DNA of the CDR3 is TGTGCCAGCAGCTCCAACAGCTACGAGCAGTACTTC.

This sequence joins TRBV2 and TRBJ1-2, with a possible D match to TRBD1 (5 bases). Deletions cut 6 bases from V and 5 bases from J, with 7 bases between. CDR3 length: 11 residues. Germline lookup yields CDR1 SNHLY and CDR2 FYNNEI. Here the CDR3 DNA reads TGTGCCAGCAGGGAGGGGTATGGCTACACCTTC. It yields the protein CASREGYGYTF. The variable domain in full, with the rest retrieved from reference TRBV2 and TRBJ1-2, is EPEVTQTPSHQVTQMGQEVILRCVPISNHLYFYWYRQILGQKVEFLVSFYNNEISEKSEIFDDQFSVERPDGSNFTLKIRSTKLEDSAMYFCASREGYGYTFGSGTRLTVV.

The gene calls are TRBV5-6 and TRBJ2-7; D gene uncertain. V was trimmed by 1 base and J by 6 bases, leaving 5 bases between them. This CDR3 has 11 residues. In germline, CDR1 is SGHDT, CDR2 YYEEEE. The CDR3 loop reads CASSLTSEQYF. The CDR3 DNA is TGTGCCAGCAGCTTGACGTCCGAGCAGTACTTC.